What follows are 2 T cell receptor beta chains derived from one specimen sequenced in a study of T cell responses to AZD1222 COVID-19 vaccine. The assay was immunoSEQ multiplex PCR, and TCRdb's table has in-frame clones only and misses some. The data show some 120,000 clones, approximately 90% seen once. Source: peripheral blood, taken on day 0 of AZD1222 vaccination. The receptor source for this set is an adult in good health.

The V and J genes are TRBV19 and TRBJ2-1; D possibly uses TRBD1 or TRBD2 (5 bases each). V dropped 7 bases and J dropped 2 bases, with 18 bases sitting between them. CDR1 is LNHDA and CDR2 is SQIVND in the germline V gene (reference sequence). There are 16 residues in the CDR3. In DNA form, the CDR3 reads TGTGCCAGTATCAAAACCACCGGGACGGCCTACAATGAGCAGTTCTTC. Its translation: CASIKTTGTAYNEQFF.

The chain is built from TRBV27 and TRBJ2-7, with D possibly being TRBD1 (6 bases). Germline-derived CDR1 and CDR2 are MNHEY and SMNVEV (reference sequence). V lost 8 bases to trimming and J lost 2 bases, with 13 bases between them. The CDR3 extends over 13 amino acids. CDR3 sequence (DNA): TGTGCCAGCCGGACAGCCAATCCCTACGAGCAGTACTTC. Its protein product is CASRTANPYEQYF.